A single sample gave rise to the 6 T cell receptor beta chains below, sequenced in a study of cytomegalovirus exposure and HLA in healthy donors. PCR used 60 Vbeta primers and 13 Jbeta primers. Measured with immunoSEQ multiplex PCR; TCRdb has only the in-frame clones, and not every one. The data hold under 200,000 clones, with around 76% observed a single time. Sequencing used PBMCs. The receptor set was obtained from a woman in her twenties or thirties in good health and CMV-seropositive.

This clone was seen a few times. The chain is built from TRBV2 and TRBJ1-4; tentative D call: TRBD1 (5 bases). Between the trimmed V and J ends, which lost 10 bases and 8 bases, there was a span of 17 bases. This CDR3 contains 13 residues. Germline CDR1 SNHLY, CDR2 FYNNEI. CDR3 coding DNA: TGTGCCACCTCAAGGGACTTAAAGGAAAAACTGTTTTTT. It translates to CATSRDLKEKLFF.

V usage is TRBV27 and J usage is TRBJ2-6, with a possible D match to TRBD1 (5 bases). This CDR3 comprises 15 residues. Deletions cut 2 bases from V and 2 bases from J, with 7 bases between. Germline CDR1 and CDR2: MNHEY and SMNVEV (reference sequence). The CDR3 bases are TGTGCCAGCAGTTTACAAGGGGCTGGGGCCAACGTCCTGACTTTC. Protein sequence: CASSLQGAGANVLTF.

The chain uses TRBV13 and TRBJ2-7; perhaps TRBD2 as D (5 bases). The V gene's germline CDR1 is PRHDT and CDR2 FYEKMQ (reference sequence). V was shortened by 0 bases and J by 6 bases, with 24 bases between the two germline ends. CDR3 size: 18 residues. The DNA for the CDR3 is TGTGCCAGCAGCTTAGGGGGGATAGGTTACGGGGTACGTTCCGAGCAGTACTTC. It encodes CASSLGGIGYGVRSEQYF. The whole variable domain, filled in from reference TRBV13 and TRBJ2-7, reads AAGVIQSPRHLIKEKRETATLKCYPIPRHDTVYWYQQGPGQDPQFLISFYEKMQSDKGSIPDRFSAQQFSDYHSELNMSSLELGDSALYFCASSLGGIGYGVRSEQYFGPGTRLTVT.

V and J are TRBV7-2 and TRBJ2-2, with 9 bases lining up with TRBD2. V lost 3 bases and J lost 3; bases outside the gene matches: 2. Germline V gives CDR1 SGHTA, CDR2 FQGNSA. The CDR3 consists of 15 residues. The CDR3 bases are TGTGCCAGCAGCTTGAGACTAGCGGACACCGGGGAGCTGTTTTTT. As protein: CASSLRLADTGELFF. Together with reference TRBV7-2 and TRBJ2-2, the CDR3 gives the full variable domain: GAGVSQSPSNKVTEKGKDVELRCDPISGHTALYWYRQSLGQGLEFLIYFQGNSAPDKSGLPSDRFSAERTGGSVSTLTIQRTQQEDSAVYLCASSLRLADTGELFFGEGSRLTVL.

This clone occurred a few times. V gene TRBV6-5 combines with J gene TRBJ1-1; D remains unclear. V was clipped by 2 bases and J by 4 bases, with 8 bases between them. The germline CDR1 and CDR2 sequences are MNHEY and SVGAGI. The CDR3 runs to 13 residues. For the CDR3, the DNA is TGTGCCAGCAGTTACACGGGGATCACTGAAGCTTTCTTT. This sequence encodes CASSYTGITEAFF.

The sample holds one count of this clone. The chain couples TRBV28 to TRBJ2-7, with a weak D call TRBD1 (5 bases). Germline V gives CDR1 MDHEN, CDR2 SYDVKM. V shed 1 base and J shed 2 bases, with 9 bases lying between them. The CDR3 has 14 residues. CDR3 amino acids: CASSLSDRTYEQYF. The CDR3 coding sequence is TGTGCCAGCAGTTTATCTGACAGAACCTACGAGCAGTACTTC.